This record covers a single TCR beta chain. The data were obtained in a study of blood T cell repertoires in COVID-19. V shed 3 bases, J shed 7 bases, and the junction held 6 bases outside the gene matches. CDR3 length: 15 amino acids. Per the germline V gene, CDR1 is MNHNY and CDR2 is SVGAGI (reference sequence). Per the original data handling: Scientists estimated how many nucleated cells there were by amplifying reference gene primers. Some clones are missing from TCRdb's copy, which holds only in-frame ones; the method was immunoSEQ multiplex PCR. V and J calls and clone size are given by that table; D and trimming were obtained from the DNA. Among over 45,000 clones listed, around 70% were seen once.

V and J are TRBV6-6 and TRBJ2-1; 10 positions agree with TRBD2. The source material was peripheral blood. The sequence was collected from a woman aged 45-59 years with active or convalescent COVID-19. The CDR3: CASSYVAGGENEQFF. CDR3 bases: TGTGCCAGCAGTTATGTAGCGGGAGGAGAGAATGAGCAGTTCTTC.